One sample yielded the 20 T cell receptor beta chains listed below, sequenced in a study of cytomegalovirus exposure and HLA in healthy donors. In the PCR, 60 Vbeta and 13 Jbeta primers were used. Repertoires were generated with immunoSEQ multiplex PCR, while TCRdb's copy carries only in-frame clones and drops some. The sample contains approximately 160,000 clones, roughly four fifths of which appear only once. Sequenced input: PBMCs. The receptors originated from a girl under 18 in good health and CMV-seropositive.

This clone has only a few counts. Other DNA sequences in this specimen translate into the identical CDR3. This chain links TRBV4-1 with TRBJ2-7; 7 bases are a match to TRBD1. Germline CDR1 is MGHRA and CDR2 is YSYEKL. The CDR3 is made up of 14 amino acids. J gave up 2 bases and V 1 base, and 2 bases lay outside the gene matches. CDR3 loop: CASSQGQGAYEQYF. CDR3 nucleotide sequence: TGCGCCAGCAGCCAAGGGCAGGGGGCCTACGAGCAGTACTTC.

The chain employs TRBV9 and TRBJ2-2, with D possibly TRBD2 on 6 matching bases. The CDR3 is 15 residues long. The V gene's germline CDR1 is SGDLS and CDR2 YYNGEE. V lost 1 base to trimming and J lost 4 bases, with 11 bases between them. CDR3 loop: CASSVQGGVTGELFF. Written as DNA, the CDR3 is TGTGCCAGCAGCGTACAAGGAGGGGTCACCGGGGAGCTGTTTTTT.

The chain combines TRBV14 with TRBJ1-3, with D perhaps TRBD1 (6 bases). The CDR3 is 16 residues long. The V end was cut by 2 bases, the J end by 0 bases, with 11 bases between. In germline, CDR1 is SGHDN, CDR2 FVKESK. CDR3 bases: TGTGCCAGCAGCCAACTGAGGGGGGGCTCTGGAAACACCATATATTTT. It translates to CASSQLRGGSGNTIYF. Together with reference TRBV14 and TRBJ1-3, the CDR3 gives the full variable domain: EAGVTQFPSHSVIEKGQTVTLRCDPISGHDNLYWYRRVMGKEIKFLLHFVKESKQDESGMPNNRFLAERTGGTYSTLKVQPAELEDSGVYFCASSQLRGGSGNTIYFGEGSWLTVV.

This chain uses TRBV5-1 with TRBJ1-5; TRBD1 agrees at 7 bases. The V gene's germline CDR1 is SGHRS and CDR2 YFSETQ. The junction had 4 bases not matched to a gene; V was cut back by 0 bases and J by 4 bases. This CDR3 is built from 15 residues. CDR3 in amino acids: CASSLAGTDNQPQHF. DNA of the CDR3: TGCGCCAGCAGCTTGGCCGGGACAGATAATCAGCCCCAGCATTTT.

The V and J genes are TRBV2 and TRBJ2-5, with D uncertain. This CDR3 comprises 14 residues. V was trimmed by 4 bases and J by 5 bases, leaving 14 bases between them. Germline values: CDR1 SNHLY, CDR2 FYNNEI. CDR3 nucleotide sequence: TGTGCCAGCAGTGTATATAGCCCAAAGGAGACCCAGTACTTC. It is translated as CASSVYSPKETQYF.

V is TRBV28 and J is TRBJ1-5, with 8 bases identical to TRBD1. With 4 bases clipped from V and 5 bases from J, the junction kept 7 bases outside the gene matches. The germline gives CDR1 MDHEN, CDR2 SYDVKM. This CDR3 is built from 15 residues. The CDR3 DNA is TGTGCCAGCAGTTCCCCCGGACAGGGAGATCAGCCCCAGCATTTT. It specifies CASSSPGQGDQPQHF.

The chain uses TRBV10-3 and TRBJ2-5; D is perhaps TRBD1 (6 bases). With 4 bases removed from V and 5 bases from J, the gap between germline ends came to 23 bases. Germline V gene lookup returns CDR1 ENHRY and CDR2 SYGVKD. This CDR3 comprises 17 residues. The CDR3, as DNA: TGTGCCATCAGTGCAGCCCGGGACACCACTGGGTTGGAGACCCAGTACTTC. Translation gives CAISAARDTTGLETQYF.

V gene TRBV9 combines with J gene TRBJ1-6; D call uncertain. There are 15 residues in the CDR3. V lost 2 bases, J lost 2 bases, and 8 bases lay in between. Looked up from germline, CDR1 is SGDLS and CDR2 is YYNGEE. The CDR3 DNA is TGTGCCAGCAGCGTCGGGGAGACCTATAATTCACCCCTCCACTTT. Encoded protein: CASSVGETYNSPLHF.

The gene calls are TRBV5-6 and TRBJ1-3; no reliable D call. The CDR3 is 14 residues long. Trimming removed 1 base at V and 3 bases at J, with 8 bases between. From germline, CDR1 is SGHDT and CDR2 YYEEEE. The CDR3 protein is CASSLRGIGNTIYF. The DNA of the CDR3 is TGTGCCAGCAGCTTGCGGGGAATTGGAAACACCATATATTTT.

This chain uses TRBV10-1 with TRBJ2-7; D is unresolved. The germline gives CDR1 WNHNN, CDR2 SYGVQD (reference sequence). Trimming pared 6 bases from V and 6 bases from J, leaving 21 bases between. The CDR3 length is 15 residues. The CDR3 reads CASSADVFGSGEQYF. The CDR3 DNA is TGCGCCAGCAGCGCCGACGTGTTTGGGTCGGGCGAGCAGTACTTC.

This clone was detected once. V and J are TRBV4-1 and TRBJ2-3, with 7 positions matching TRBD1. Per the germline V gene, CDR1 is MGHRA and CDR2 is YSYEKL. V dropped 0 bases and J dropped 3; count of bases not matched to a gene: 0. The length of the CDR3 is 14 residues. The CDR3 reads CASSQETGTDTQYF. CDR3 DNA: TGCGCCAGCAGCCAAGAGACAGGGACAGATACGCAGTATTTT.

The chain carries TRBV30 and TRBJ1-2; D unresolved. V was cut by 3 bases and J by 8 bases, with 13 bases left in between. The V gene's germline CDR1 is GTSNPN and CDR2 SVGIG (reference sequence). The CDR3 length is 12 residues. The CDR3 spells CAWSPPGWGYTF. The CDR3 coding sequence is TGTGCCTGGAGCCCACCCGGGTGGGGCTACACCTTC. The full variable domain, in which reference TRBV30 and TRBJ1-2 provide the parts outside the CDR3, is SQTIHQWPATLVQPVGSPLSLECTVEGTSNPNLYWYRQAAGRGLQLLFYSVGIGQISSEVPQNLSASRPQDRQFILSSKKLLLSDSGFYLCAWSPPGWGYTFGSGTRLTVV.

The CDR3 DNA sequence: TGTGCCAGCAGCTTAGGACAGGGGGATGAAGCTTTCTTT. Its translation: CASSLGQGDEAFF. The chain carries TRBV28 and TRBJ1-1; 10 bases line up with TRBD1. Germline values: CDR1 MDHEN, CDR2 SYDVKM. J gave up 7 bases and V 6 bases, and 5 bases lay outside the gene matches. The CDR3 is made up of 13 amino acids. Using reference TRBV28 and TRBJ1-1 for the parts outside the CDR3, the full variable domain is DVKVTQSSRYLVKRTGEKVFLECVQDMDHENMFWYRQDPGLGLRLIYFSYDVKMKEKGDIPEGYSVSREKKERFSLILESASTNQTSMYLCASSLGQGDEAFFGQGTRLTVV.

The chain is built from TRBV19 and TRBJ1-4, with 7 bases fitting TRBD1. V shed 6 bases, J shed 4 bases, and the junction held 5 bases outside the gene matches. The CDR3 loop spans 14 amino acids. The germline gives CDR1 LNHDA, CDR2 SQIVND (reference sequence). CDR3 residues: CASSWGQLNEKLFF. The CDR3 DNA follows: TGTGCCAGTAGCTGGGGACAGCTTAATGAAAAACTGTTTTTT.

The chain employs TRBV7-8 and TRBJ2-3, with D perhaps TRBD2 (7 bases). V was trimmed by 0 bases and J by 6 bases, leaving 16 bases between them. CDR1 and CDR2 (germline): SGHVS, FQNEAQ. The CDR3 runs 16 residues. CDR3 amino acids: CASSLALEGGLDTQYF. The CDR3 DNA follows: TGTGCCAGCAGCTTAGCCCTTGAGGGGGGGCTTGATACGCAGTATTTT.

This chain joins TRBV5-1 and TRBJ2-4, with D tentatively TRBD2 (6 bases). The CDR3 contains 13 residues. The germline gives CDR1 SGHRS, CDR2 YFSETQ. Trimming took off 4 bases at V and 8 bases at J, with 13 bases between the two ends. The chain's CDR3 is CASSPLAQDIQYF. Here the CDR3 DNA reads TGCGCCAGCAGCCCCCTAGCGCAGGACATTCAGTACTTC. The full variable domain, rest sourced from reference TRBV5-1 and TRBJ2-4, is KAGVTQTPRYLIKTRGQQVTLSCSPISGHRSVSWYQQTPGQGLQFLFEYFSETQRNKGNFPGRFSGRQFSNSRSEMNVSTLELGDSALYLCASSPLAQDIQYFGAGTRLSVL.

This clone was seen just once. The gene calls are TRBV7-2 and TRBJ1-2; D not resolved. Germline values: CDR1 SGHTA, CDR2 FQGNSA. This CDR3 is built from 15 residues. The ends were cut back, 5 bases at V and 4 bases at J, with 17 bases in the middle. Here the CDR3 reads CASSQVVAVVYGYTF. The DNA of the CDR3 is TGTGCCAGCAGCCAGGTAGTAGCGGTCGTCTATGGCTACACCTTC.

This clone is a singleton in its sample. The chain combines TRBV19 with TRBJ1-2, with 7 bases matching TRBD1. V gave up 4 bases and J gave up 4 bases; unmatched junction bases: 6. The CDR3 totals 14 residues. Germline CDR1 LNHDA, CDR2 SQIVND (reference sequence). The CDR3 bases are TGTGCCAGTAGTACAGGGACAGCCCTCTATGGCTACACCTTC. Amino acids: CASSTGTALYGYTF.

The CDR3 coding sequence is TGTGCCAGCAGCGGAGGGAGTTCCTACGAGCAGTACTTC. This sequence encodes CASSGGSSYEQYF. The rearrangement joins TRBV9 to TRBJ2-7; tentative D call: TRBD2 (5 bases). The CDR3 runs to 13 residues. V lost 3 bases and J lost 1, with 8 bases in between. Germline assignment: CDR1 SGDLS and CDR2 YYNGEE.

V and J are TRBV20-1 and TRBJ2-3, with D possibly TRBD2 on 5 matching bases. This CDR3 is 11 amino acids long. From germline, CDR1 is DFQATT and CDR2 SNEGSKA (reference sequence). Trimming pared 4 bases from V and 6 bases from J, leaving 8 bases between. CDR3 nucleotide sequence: TGCAGTGCTAAGGCTAGCGATACGCAGTATTTT. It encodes CSAKASDTQYF.